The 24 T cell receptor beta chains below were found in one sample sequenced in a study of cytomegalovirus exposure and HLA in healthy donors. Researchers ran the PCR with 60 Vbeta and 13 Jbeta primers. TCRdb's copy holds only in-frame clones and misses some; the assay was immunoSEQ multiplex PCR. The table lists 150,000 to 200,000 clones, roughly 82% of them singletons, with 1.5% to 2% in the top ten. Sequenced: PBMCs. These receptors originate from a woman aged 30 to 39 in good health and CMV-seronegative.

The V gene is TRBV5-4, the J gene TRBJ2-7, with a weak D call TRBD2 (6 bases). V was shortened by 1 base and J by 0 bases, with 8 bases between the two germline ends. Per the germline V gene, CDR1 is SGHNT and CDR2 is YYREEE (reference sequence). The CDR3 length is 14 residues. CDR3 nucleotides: TGTGCCAGCAGCTTGAGGCGGGACTCCTACGAGCAGTACTTC. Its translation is CASSLRRDSYEQYF.

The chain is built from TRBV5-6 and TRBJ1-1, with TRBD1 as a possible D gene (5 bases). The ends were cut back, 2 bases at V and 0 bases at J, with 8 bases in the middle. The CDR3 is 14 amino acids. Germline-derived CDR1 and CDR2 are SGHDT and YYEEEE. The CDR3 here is CASSFVGLNTEAFF. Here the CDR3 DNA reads TGTGCCAGCAGCTTCGTGGGGCTGAACACTGAAGCTTTCTTT.

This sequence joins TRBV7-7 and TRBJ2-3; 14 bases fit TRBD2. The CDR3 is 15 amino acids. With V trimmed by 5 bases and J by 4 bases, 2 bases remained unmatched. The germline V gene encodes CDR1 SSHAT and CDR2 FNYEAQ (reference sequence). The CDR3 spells CASSTGLAGADTQYF. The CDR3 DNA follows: TGTGCCAGCAGCACGGGACTAGCGGGAGCAGATACGCAGTATTTT.

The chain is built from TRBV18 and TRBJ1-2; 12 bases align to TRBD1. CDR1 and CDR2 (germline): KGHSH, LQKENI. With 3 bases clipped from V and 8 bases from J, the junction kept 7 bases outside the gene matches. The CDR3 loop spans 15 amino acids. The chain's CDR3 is CASSPQGQGAPGYTF. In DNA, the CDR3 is TGTGCCAGCTCACCCCAGGGACAGGGGGCGCCGGGCTACACCTTC.

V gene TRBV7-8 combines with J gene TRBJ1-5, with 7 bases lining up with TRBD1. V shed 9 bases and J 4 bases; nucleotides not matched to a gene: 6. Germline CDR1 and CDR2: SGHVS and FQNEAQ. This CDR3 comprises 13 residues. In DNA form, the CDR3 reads TGTGCCAGTTCCCCGGGACAGAATCAGCCCCAGCATTTT. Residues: CASSPGQNQPQHF.

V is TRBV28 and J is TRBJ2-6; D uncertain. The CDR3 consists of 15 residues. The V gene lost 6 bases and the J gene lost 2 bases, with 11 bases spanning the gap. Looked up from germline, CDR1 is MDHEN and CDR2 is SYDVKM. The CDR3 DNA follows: TGTGCCAGCAGCCATACAGTGCCTGGGGCCAACGTCCTGACTTTC. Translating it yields CASSHTVPGANVLTF.

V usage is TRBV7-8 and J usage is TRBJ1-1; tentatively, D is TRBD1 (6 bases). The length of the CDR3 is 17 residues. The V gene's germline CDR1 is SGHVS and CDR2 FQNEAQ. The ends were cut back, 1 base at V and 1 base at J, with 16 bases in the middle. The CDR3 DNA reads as TGTGCCAGCAGCTTAGGAACACCGGGACACCCGAACACTGAAGCTTTCTTT. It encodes CASSLGTPGHPNTEAFF. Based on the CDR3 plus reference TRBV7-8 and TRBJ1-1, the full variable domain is GAGVSQSPRYKVAKRGQDVALRCDPISGHVSLFWYQQALGQGPEFLTYFQNEAQLDKSGLPSDRFFAERPEGSVSTLKIQRTQQEDSAVYLCASSLGTPGHPNTEAFFGQGTRLTVV.

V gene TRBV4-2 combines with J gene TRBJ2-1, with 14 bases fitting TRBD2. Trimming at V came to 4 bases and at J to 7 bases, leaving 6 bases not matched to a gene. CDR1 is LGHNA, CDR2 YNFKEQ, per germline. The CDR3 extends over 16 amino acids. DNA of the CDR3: TGTGCCAGCAGCCCGACTAGCGGGAGGGTGGGGAATGAGCAGTTCTTC. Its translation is CASSPTSGRVGNEQFF.

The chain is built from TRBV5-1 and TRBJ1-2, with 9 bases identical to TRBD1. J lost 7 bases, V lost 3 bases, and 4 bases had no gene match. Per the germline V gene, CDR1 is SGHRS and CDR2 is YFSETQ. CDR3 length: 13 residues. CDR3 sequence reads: CASSSGQGSGYTF. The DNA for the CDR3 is TGCGCCAGCAGCTCGGGACAGGGAAGTGGCTACACCTTC. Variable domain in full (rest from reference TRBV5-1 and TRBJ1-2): KAGVTQTPRYLIKTRGQQVTLSCSPISGHRSVSWYQQTPGQGLQFLFEYFSETQRNKGNFPGRFSGRQFSNSRSEMNVSTLELGDSALYLCASSSGQGSGYTFGSGTRLTVV.

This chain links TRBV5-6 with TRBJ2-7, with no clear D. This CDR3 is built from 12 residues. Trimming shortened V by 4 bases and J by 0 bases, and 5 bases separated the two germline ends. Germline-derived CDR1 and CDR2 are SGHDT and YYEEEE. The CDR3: CASSASSYEQYF. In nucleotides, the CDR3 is TGTGCCAGCAGCGCGAGCTCCTACGAGCAGTACTTC.

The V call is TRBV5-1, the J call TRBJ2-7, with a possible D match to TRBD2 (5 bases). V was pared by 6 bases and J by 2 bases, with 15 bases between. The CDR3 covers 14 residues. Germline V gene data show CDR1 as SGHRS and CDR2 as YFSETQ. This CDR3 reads CASTPGEWTYEQYF. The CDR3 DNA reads TGCGCCAGCACCCCCGGGGAGTGGACCTACGAGCAGTACTTC.

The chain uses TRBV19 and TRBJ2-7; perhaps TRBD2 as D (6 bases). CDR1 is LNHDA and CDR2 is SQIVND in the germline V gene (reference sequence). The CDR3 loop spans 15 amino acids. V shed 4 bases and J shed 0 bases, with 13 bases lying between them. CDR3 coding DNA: TGTGCCAGTAGTACAGGACTATCGAGCTCCTACGAGCAGTACTTC. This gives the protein CASSTGLSSSYEQYF.

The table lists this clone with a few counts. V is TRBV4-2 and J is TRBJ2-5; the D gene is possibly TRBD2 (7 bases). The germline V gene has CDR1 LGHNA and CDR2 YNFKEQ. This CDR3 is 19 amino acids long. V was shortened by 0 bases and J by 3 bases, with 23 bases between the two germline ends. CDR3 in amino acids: CASSQDDKIGRGAKETQYF. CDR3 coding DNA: TGTGCCAGCAGCCAAGATGATAAAATCGGACGGGGGGCGAAAGAGACCCAGTACTTC.

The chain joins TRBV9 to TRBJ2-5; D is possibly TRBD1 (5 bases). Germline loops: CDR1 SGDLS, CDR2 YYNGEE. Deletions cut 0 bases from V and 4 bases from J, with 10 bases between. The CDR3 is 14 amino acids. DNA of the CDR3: TGTGCCAGCAGCGTAGCTCCCCAGGGAGAGACCCAGTACTTC. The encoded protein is CASSVAPQGETQYF.

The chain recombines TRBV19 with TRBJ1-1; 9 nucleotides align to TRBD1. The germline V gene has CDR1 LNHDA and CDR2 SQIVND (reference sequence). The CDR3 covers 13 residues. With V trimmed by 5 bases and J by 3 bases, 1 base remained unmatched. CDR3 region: CASSDRGDTEAFF. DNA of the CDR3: TGTGCCAGTAGTGACAGGGGGGACACTGAAGCTTTCTTT.

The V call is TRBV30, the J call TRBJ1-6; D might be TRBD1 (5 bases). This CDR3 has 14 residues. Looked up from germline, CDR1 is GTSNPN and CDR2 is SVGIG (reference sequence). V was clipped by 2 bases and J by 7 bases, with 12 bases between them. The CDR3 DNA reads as TGTGCCTGGAGTTGGGAGGGGTTGAATTCACCCCTCCACTTT. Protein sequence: CAWSWEGLNSPLHF.

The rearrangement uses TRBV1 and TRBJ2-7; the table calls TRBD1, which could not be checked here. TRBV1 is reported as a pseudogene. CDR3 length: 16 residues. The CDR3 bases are TGCACCAGCAGCCAAGATCACGGGACAGGGGCCTACGAGCAGTACTTC. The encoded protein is CTSSQDHGTGAYEQYF.

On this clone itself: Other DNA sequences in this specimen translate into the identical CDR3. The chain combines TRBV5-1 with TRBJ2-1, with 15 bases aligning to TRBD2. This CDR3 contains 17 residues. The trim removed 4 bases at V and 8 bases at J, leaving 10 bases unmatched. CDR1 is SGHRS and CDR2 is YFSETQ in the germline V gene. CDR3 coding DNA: TGCGCCAGCAGCACGGGACTAGCGGGGGGCCTCCATGATGAGCAGTTCTTC. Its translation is CASSTGLAGGLHDEQFF.

The CDR3 DNA follows: TGTGCCAGCAGGGAACAGGGCCAAGAGACCCAGTACTTC. Translating it yields CASREQGQETQYF. The rearrangement uses TRBV2 and TRBJ2-5; TRBD1 might be the D (6 bases). Germline V gives CDR1 SNHLY, CDR2 FYNNEI. V dropped 6 bases and J dropped 1 base, with 9 bases sitting between them. CDR3 size: 13 residues.

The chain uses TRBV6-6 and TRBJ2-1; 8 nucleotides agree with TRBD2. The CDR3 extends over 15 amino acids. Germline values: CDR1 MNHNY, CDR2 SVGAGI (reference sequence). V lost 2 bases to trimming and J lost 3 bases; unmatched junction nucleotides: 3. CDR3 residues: CASSYRAGGYNEQFF. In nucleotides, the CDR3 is TGTGCCAGCAGTTACCGGGCGGGGGGCTACAATGAGCAGTTCTTC.

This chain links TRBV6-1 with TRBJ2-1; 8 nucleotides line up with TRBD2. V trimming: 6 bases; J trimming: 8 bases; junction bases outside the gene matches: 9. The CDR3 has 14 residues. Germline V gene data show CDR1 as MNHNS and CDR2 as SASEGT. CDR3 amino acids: CASSPGLVGYEQFF. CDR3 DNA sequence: TGTGCCAGCAGCCCGGGACTAGTCGGATATGAGCAGTTCTTC.

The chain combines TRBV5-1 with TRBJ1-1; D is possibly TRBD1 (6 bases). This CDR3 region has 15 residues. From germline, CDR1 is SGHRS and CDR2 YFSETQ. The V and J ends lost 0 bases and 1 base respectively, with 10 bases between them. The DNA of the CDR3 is TGCGCCAGCAGCTTGGCTCTCAGGGGGAACACTGAAGCTTTCTTT. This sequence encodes CASSLALRGNTEAFF.

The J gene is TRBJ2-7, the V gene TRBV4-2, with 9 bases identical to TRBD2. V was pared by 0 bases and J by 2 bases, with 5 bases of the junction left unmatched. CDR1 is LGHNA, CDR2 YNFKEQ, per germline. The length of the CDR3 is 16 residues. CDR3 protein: CASSQEGREGAYEQYF. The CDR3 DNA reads TGTGCCAGCAGCCAAGAGGGGCGGGAGGGGGCCTACGAGCAGTACTTC.

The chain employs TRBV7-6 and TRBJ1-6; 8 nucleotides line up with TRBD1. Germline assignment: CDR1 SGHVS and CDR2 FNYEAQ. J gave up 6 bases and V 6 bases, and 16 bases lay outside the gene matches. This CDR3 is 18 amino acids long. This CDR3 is CASSHRQGAGGLNSPLHF. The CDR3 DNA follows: TGTGCCAGCAGTCATAGGCAGGGGGCGGGTGGTCTTAATTCACCCCTCCACTTT.